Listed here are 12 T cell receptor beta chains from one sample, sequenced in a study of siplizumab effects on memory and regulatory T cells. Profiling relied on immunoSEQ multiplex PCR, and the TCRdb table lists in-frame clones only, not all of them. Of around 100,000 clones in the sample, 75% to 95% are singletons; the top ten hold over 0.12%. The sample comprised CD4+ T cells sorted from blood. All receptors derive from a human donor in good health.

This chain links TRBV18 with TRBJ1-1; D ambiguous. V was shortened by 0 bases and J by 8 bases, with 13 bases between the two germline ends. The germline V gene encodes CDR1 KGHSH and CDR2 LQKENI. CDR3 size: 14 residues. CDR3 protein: CASSPPPGSTEAFF. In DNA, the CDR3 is TGTGCCAGCTCACCACCGCCGGGTAGTACCGAAGCTTTCTTT.

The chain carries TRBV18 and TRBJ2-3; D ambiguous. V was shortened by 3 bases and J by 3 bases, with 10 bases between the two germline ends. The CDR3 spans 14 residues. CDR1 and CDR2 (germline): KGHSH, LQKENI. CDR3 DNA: TGTGCCAGCTCACCGGGATTGGGGACAGATACGCAGTATTTT. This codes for CASSPGLGTDTQYF.

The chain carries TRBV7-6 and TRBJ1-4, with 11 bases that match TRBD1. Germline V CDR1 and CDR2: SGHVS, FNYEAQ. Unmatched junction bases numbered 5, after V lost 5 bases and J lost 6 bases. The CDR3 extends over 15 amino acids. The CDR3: CASSRWDRGDEKLFF. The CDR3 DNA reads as TGTGCCAGCAGCCGATGGGACAGGGGGGATGAAAAACTGTTTTTT.

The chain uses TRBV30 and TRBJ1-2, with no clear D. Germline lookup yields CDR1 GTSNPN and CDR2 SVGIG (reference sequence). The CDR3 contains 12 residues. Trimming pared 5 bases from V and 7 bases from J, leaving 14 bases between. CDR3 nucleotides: TGTGCCTGGGCTGAGGCGGGTGCTGGCTACACCTTC. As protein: CAWAEAGAGYTF.

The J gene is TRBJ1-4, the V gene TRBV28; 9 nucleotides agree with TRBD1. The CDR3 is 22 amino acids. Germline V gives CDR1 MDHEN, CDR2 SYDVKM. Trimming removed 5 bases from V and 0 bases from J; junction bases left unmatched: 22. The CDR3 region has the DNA TGTGCCAGCAGTACCGCGCAAGCTTGGAGGACAGGGGATAAAGCAACTAATGAAAAACTGTTTTTT. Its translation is CASSTAQAWRTGDKATNEKLFF.

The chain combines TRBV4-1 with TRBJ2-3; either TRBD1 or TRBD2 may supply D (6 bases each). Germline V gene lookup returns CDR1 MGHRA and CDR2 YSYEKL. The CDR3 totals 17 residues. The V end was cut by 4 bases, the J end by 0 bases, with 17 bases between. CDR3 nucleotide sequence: TGCGCCAGCAGCCCAACGAGGGGGGCCGGGAGCACAGATACGCAGTATTTT. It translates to CASSPTRGAGSTDTQYF.

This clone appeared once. Here the CDR3 DNA reads TGTGCCAGTTGGATGAACAAGAGGGAACCCTACGAGCAGTACTTC. Its protein is CASWMNKREPYEQYF. This chain connects TRBV9 to TRBJ2-7, with D possibly matching TRBD2 (5 bases). The CDR3 is 15 residues long. Trimming removed 8 bases at V and 2 bases at J, with 20 bases between. Germline loops: CDR1 SGDLS, CDR2 YYNGEE.

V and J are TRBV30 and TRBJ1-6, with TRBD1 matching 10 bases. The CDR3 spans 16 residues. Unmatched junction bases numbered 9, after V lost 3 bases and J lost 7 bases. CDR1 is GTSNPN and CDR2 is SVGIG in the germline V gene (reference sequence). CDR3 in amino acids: CAWSPDRGGLNSPLHF. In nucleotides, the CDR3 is TGTGCCTGGAGCCCGGACAGGGGGGGGTTAAATTCACCCCTCCACTTT.

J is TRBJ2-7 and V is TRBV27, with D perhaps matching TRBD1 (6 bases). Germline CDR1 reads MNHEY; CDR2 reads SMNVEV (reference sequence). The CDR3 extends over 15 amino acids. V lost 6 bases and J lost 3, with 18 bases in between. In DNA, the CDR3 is TGTGCCAGCAGCTTACAGGGTATTCTTGGCTACGAGCAGTACTTC. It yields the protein CASSLQGILGYEQYF.

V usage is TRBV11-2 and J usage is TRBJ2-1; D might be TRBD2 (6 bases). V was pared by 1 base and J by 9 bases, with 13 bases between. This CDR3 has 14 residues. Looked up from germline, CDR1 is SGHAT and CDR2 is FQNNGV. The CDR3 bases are TGTGCCAGCAGCTTAGTTCGTGTGGGGGGTGAGCAGTTCTTC. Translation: CASSLVRVGGEQFF.

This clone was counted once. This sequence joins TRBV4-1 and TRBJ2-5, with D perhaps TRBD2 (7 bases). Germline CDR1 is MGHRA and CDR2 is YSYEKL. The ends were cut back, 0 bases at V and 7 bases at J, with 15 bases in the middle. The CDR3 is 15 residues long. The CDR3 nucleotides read TGCGCCAGCAGCCAAGATCGGCGGGGGCTGGTGACCCAGTACTTC. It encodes CASSQDRRGLVTQYF.

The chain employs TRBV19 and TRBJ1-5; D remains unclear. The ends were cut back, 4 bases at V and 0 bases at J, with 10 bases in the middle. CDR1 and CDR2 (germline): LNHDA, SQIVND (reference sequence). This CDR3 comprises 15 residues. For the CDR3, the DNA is TGTGCCAGTAGTACCGGGCTTAATAGCAATCAGCCCCAGCATTTT. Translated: CASSTGLNSNQPQHF.